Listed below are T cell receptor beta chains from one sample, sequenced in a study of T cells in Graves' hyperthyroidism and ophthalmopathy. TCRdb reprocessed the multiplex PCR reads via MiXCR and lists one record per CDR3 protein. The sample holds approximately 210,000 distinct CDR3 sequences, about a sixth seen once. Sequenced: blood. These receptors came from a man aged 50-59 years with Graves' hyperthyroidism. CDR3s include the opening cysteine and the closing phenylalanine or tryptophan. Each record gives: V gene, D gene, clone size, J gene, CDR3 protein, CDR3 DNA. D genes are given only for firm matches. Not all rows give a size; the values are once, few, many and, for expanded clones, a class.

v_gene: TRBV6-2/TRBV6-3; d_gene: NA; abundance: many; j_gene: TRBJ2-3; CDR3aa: CASSRDLTDTQYF; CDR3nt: TGTGCCAGCAGTCGGGACCTCACAGATACGCAGTATTTT
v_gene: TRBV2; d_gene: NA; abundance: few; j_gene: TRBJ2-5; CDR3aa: CASSTTLTGLQETQYF; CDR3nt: TGTGCCAGCAGTACGACCCTTACAGGACTCCAAGAGACCCAGTACTTC
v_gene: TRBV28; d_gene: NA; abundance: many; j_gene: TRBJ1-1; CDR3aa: CASSSDGVTEAFF; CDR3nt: TGTGCCAGCAGTTCCGACGGGGTTACTGAAGCTTTCTTT
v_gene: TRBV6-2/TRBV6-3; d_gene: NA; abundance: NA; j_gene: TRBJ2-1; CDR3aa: CASRASVSYNEQFF; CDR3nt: TGTGCCAGCAGAGCTAGCGTCTCCTACAATGAGCAGTTCTTC
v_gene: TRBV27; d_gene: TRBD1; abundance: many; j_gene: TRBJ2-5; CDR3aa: CASSRDRGGETQYF; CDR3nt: TGTGCCAGCAGTCGGGACAGGGGAGGAGAGACCCAGTACTTC
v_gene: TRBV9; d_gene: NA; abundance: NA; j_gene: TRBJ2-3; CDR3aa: CASSVEGSGLTDTQYF; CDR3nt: TGTGCCAGCAGCGTAGAAGGGAGCGGCCTCACAGATACGCAGTATTTT
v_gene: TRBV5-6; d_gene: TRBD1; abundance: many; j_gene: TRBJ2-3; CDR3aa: CASSLGDRGTQYF; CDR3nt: TGTGCCAGCAGCTTGGGAGACAGGGGTACGCAGTATTTT
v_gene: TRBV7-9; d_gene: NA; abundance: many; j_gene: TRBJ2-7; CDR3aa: CASSFNSDDYEQYF; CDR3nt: TGTGCCAGCAGCTTTAATAGCGATGACTACGAGCAGTACTTC
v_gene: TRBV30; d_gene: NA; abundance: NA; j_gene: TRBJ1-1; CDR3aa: CAWSPQWGVNTEAFF; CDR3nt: TGTGCCTGGAGTCCCCAGTGGGGCGTGAACACTGAAGCTTTCTTT
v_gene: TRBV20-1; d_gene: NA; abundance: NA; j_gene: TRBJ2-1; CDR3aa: CSARDLKDEQFF; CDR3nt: TGCAGTGCTAGAGATTTGAAAGATGAGCAGTTCTTC
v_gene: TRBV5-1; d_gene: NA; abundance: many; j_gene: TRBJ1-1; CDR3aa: CASSLAGASKAFF; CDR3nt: TGCGCCAGCAGCTTAGCAGGGGCGAGTAAAGCTTTCTTT
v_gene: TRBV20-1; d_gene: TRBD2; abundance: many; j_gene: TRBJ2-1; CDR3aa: CSASLAGRSYNEQFF; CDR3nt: TGCAGTGCCTCCCTAGCGGGACGCTCCTACAATGAGCAGTTCTTC
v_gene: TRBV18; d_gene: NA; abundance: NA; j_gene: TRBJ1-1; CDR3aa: CASSGGATTEAFF; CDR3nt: TGTGCCAGTTCGGGGGGGGCGACCACTGAAGCTTTCTTT
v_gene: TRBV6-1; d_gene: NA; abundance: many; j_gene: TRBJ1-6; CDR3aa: CASSQKENSPLHF; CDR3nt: TGTGCCAGCAGTCAAAAAGAGAATTCACCCCTCCACTTT
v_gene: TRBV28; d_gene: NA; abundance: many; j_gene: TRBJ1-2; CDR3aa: CASSFIPAKYGYTF; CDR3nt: TGTGCCAGCAGTTTCATCCCCGCCAAGTATGGCTACACCTTC
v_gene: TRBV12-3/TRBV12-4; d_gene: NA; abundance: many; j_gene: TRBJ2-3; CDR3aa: CASSLRGRGFTDTQYF; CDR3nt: TGTGCCAGCAGTTTACGAGGCAGGGGATTCACAGATACGCAGTATTTT
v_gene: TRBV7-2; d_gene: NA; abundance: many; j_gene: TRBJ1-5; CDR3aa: CASSLPGGGLGQPQHF; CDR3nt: TGTGCCAGCAGCTTACCTGGGGGCGGTTTAGGACAGCCCCAGCATTTT
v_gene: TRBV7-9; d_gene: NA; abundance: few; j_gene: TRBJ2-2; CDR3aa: CASSVSHTGELFF; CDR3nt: TGTGCCAGCAGCGTATCACACACCGGGGAGCTGTTTTTT
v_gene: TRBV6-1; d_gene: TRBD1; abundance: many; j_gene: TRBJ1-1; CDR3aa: CASSLTPTGFTEAFF; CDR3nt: TGTGCCAGCAGCCTTACCCCGACAGGGTTCACTGAAGCTTTCTTT
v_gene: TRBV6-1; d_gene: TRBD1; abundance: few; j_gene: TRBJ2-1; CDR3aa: CASSELGTGAYNEQFF; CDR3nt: TGTGCCAGCAGTGAGCTCGGGACAGGGGCCTACAATGAGCAGTTCTTC
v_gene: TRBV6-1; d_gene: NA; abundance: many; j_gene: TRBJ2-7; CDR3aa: CASSEAQGSYEQYF; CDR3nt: TGTGCCAGCAGTGAAGCGCAGGGCTCCTACGAGCAGTACTTC
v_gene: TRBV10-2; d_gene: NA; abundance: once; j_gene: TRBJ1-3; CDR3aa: CASKLGLSGNTIYF; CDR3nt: TGCGCCAGCAAACTCGGACTTTCTGGAAACACCATATATTTT
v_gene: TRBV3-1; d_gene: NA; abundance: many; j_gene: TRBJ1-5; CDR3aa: CASSQGGSGQPQHF; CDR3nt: TGTGCCAGCAGCCAAGGGGGGTCGGGTCAGCCCCAGCATTTT
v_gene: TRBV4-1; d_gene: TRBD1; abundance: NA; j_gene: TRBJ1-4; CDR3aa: CASSQTGQGTNEKLFF; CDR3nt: TGCGCCAGCAGCCAGACAGGACAGGGGACTAATGAAAAACTGTTTTTT
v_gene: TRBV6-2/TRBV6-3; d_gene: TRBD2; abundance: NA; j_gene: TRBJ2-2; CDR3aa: CASSVLAGWTGELFF; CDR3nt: TGTGCCAGCAGTGTCCTAGCGGGATGGACCGGGGAGCTGTTTTTT
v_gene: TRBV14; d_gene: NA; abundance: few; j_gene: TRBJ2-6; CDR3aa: CASSQDPSDPGANVLTF; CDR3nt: TGTGCCAGCAGCCAAGATCCTTCCGATCCTGGGGCCAACGTCCTGACTTTC
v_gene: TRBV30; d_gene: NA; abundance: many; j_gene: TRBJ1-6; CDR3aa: CAWSKGRNSPLHF; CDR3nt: TGTGCCTGGAGTAAGGGCAGGAATTCACCCCTCCACTTT
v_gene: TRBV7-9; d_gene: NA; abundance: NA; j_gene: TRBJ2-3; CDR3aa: CASSLAPGLGGLDTQYF; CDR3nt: TGTGCCAGCAGCTTAGCCCCGGGACTAGGGGGCCTGGATACGCAGTATTTT
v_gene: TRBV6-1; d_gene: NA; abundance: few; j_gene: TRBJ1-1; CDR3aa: CASSPNRNTEAFF; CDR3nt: TGTGCCAGCAGCCCGAACAGAAACACTGAAGCTTTCTTT
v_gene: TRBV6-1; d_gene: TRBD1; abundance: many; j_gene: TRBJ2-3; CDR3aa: CASSSGQGNTQYF; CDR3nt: TGTGCCAGCAGCTCGGGACAGGGGAATACGCAGTATTTT
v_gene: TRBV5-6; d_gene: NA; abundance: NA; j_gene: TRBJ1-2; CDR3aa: CASSQAATYGYTF; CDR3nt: TGTGCCAGCAGCCAGGCGGCAACGTATGGCTACACCTTC
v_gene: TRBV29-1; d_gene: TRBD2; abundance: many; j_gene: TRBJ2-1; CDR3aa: CSVEEGLAGVEQFF; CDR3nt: TGCAGCGTTGAAGAGGGACTAGCGGGAGTCGAGCAGTTCTTC
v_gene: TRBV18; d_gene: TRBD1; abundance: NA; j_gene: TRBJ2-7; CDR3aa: CASSAGTGVLYEQYF; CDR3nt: TGTGCCAGCTCAGCCGGGACAGGGGTTCTCTACGAGCAGTACTTC
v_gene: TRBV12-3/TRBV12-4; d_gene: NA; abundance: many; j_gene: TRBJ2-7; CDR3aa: CASSSRRPGSYEQYF; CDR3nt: TGTGCCAGCAGTTCACGTCGTCCGGGGAGCTACGAGCAGTACTTC
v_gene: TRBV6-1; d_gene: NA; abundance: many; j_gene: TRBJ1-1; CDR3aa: CASSEGAFGTEAFF; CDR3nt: TGTGCCAGCAGTGAAGGGGCTTTCGGCACTGAAGCTTTCTTT
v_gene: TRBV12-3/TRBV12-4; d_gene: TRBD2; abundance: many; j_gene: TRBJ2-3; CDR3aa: CASSFRTSGYAGDTQYF; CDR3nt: TGTGCCAGCAGTTTCAGGACTAGCGGCTACGCCGGAGATACGCAGTATTTT
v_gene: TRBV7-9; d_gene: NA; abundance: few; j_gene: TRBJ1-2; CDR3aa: CASSLGAGAGYTF; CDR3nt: TGTGCCAGCAGCTTAGGGGCAGGGGCTGGCTACACCTTC
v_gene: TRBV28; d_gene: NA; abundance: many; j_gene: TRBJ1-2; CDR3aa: CASSLMWTTNYGYTF; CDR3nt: TGTGCCAGCAGTTTAATGTGGACGACCAACTATGGCTACACCTTC